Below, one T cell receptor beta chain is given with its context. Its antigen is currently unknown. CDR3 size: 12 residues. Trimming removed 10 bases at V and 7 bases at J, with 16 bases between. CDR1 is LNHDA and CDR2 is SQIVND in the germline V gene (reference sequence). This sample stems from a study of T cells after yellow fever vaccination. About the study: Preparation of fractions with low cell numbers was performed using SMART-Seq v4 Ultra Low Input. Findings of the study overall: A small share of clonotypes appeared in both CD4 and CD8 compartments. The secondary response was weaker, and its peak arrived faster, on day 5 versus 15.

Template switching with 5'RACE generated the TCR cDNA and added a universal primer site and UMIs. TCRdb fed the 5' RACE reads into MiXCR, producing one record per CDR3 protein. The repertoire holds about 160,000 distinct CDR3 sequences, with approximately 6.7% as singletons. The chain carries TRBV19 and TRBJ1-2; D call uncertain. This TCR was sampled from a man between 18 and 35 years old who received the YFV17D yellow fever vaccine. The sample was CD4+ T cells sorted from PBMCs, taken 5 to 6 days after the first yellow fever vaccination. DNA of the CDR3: TGTGCCATCCGGGCCTCCAACGGTGGCTACACCTTC. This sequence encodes CAIRASNGGYTF.